This entry features one T cell receptor beta chain sequence. Its cognate antigen is unknown. The record originates from a study of shared clonotypes between healthy human individuals. CD45RO-negative, CCR7-selected cells formed the naive CD8 fraction, which excluded terminally differentiated effector memory CD45RA+ cells. Study results and limitations: Generation probability values for non-shared clonotypes were lower than those for clonotypes shared by all four donors.

Some clones are missing from TCRdb's copy, which holds only in-frame ones; the method was immunoSEQ multiplex PCR. The sample has around 1.9 million clones; 93% are singletons. The origin of this receptor is a young man in good health. Some clones in this sample may be carry-over from other donors' samples. The source material was naive CD8+ T cells from PBMCs.

The CDR3 here is CASSLIWGGGNTIYF. In DNA, the CDR3 is TGTGCCAGCAGCTTAATCTGGGGAGGTGGAAACACCATATATTTT. The chain joins TRBV7-2 to TRBJ1-3, with unresolved D. The CDR3 totals 15 residues. The ends were cut back, 2 bases at V and 3 bases at J, with 11 bases in the middle. CDR1 is SGHTA and CDR2 is FQGNSA in the germline V gene. The variable domain in full, completed from reference TRBV7-2 and TRBJ1-3, reads GAGVSQSPSNKVTEKGKDVELRCDPISGHTALYWYRQSLGQGLEFLIYFQGNSAPDKSGLPSDRFSAERTGGSVSTLTIQRTQQEDSAVYLCASSLIWGGGNTIYFGEGSWLTVV.